Below are 4 T cell receptor beta chains sequenced from a single sample in a study of blood T cell repertoires in COVID-19. Assay: immunoSEQ multiplex PCR; the TCRdb copy retains only in-frame clones and omits some. The repertoire holds 160,000 or so clones, approximately 87% seen once, with around a tenth in the top ten. The sequencing sample was made of peripheral blood. The receptor source for this set is a woman aged 65 to 85 with COVID-19, enrolled during active disease.

V is TRBV29-1 and J is TRBJ1-2; 9 bases agree with TRBD1. The V segment lost 7 bases and the J segment 5 bases; nucleotides outside the gene matches: 8. The CDR3 covers 13 residues. Germline V gives CDR1 SQVTM, CDR2 ANQGSEA. The CDR3 DNA reads as TGCAGCGCCGGGACAGGGACAGGATATGGCTACACCTTC. It encodes CSAGTGTGYGYTF.

The chain recombines TRBV10-3 with TRBJ1-1; no clear D. V was clipped by 11 bases and J by 1 base, with 14 bases between them. CDR3 size: 13 residues. Germline-derived CDR1 and CDR2 are ENHRY and SYGVKD. The CDR3 reads CAVKGAENTEAFF. CDR3 DNA sequence: TGTGCCGTAAAAGGTGCGGAGAACACTGAAGCTTTCTTT.

The gene calls are TRBV5-6 and TRBJ2-5, with D hard to call. Trimming removed 0 bases at V and 1 base at J, with 7 bases between. The CDR3 length is 14 residues. Germline assignment: CDR1 SGHDT and CDR2 YYEEEE. The CDR3 protein is CASSLVAAQETQYF. The CDR3 DNA reads as TGTGCCAGCAGCTTGGTAGCAGCCCAAGAGACCCAGTACTTC. The full variable domain, with the rest looked up from reference TRBV5-6 and TRBJ2-5, is DAGVTQSPTHLIKTRGQQVTLRCSPKSGHDTVSWYQQALGQGPQFIFQYYEEEERQRGNFPDRFSGHQFPNYSSELNVNALLLGDSALYLCASSLVAAQETQYFGPGTRLLVL.

In this sample, this clone turned up once. V and J are TRBV19 and TRBJ2-7, with 10 bases aligning to TRBD2. Trimming at V came to 8 bases and at J to 1 base, leaving 8 bases not matched to a gene. The germline V gene has CDR1 LNHDA and CDR2 SQIVND (reference sequence). The CDR3 consists of 15 residues. The CDR3 reads CASAGNSGGSYEQYF. As DNA, the CDR3 is TGTGCCAGTGCGGGCAATAGCGGGGGGTCCTACGAGCAGTACTTC.